The clone carrying this TCR beta chain has ten or more counts. Antigen: not known. This specimen comes from a study of T cells in Graves' hyperthyroidism and ophthalmopathy. Notes on the study in general: Most thyroid clonotypes that were expanded above 0.001 also turned up in blood.

Patients were excluded because of uncontrolled infection, other autoimmune disease, pregnancy or lactation. RNA transcripts yielded amplified TCR beta CDR3 regions. A set of HTBI primers served as the primers for a first-round RT-PCR of the TCR CDR3. TCRdb re-analysed the multiplex PCR reads in MiXCR, keeping a single row per CDR3 protein. Among roughly 420,000 distinct CDR3 sequences listed, 15% to 18% were seen once. V was cut by 3 bases and J by 5 bases, with 10 bases left in between. Germline-derived CDR1 and CDR2 are MDHEN and SYDVKM. CDR3 length: 14 amino acids. This sequence was found in a woman under 30 with Graves' hyperthyroidism. Sequencing used blood. The chain carries TRBV28 and TRBJ1-4; D uncertain. The CDR3 DNA reads as TGTGCCAGCAGTTTCCTCTTCACAAATGAAAAACTGTTTTTT. This gives the protein CASSFLFTNEKLFF.